One and the same sample provided the 13 T cell receptor beta chains below, sequenced in a study of technical replicates of blood from several donors. Generated by immunoSEQ multiplex PCR, the TCRdb table keeps only in-frame clones and is missing some. The profile shows roughly 50,000 clones, 90% to 95% of them singletons. Sequenced sample: PBMCs. Every receptor here comes from a human donor in good health. Some clones in this sample may be carry-over from other donors' samples.

The sample holds one count of this clone. The chain has TRBV6-5 and TRBJ1-1, with D possibly being TRBD1 (6 bases). Deletions cut 1 base from V and 4 bases from J, with 10 bases between. There are 14 residues in the CDR3. In germline, CDR1 is MNHEY, CDR2 SVGAGI. CDR3 amino acids: CASSYLGGGTEAFF. The CDR3 nucleotides read TGTGCCAGCAGTTACTTAGGGGGGGGCACTGAAGCTTTCTTT.

The chain links TRBV7-9 to TRBJ2-1; D not certain. CDR3 size: 16 residues. V was trimmed by 1 base and J by 2 bases, leaving 12 bases between them. Per the germline V gene, CDR1 is SEHNR and CDR2 is FQNEAQ (reference sequence). The CDR3 here is CASSLGLKPPYNEQFF. For the CDR3, the DNA is TGTGCCAGCAGCTTAGGTCTTAAGCCCCCCTACAATGAGCAGTTCTTC.

The chain carries TRBV19 and TRBJ1-2, with D possibly TRBD1 on 5 matching bases. CDR1 and CDR2 (germline): LNHDA, SQIVND (reference sequence). This CDR3 comprises 13 residues. Trimming removed 6 bases from V and 8 bases from J, with 16 bases in between. This CDR3 reads CASSWGGLSGYTF. The CDR3 coding sequence is TGTGCCAGTAGCTGGGGGGGACTAAGCGGCTACACCTTC.

The rearrangement links TRBV10-3 to TRBJ2-7; 10 nucleotides align to TRBD1. The length of the CDR3 is 15 residues. The trim removed 3 bases at V and 4 bases at J, leaving 6 bases unmatched. Germline-derived CDR1 and CDR2 are ENHRY and SYGVKD. Written as DNA, the CDR3 is TGTGCCATCAGTGACAGGGACAGGGGTATGTACGAGCAGTACTTC. Protein: CAISDRDRGMYEQYF.

The J gene is TRBJ1-4, the V gene TRBV19; 9 nucleotides agree with TRBD1. Germline V gene data show CDR1 as LNHDA and CDR2 as SQIVND (reference sequence). The CDR3 has 15 amino acids. V lost 3 bases and J lost 6; bases outside the gene matches: 5. CDR3 nucleotides: TGTGCCAGTAGTATCTCTGACAGGGGGGATGAAAAACTGTTTTTT. Protein sequence: CASSISDRGDEKLFF. The full variable domain, its missing parts supplied by reference TRBV19 and TRBJ1-4, is DGGITQSPKYLFRKEGQNVTLSCEQNLNHDAMYWYRQDPGQGLRLIYYSQIVNDFQKGDIAEGYSVSREKKESFPLTVTSAQKNPTAFYLCASSISDRGDEKLFFGSGTQLSVL.

The table lists this clone with a count of one. The CDR3 bases are TGTGCCATCAGTGACTCGATTGGGGGGTCCCGGGAGCTGTTTTTT. Translating it yields CAISDSIGGSRELFF. This chain uses TRBV10-3 with TRBJ2-2; perhaps TRBD2 as D (6 bases). Trimming took off 3 bases at V and 9 bases at J, with 17 bases between the two ends. The germline gives CDR1 ENHRY, CDR2 SYGVKD. This CDR3 contains 15 residues.

V is TRBV5-5 and J is TRBJ1-2; 8 bases are shared with TRBD1. The junction had 15 bases not matched to a gene; V was cut back by 4 bases and J by 7 bases. CDR1 is SGHKS, CDR2 YYEKEE, per germline (reference sequence). The CDR3 covers 16 residues. This CDR3 reads CASSAGGQTFWGGYTF. As DNA, the CDR3 is TGTGCCAGCAGCGCAGGGGGCCAAACCTTCTGGGGTGGCTACACCTTC.

The chain combines TRBV4-1 with TRBJ2-7, with D maybe TRBD1 (5 bases). V was pared by 3 bases and J by 0 bases, with 15 bases between. Germline loops: CDR1 MGHRA, CDR2 YSYEKL. The CDR3 covers 16 residues. The CDR3 DNA follows: TGCGCCAGCAGCCAGGCCCTTTGGGGCAACTCCTACGAGCAGTACTTC. This gives the protein CASSQALWGNSYEQYF.

The V gene is TRBV6-6, the J gene TRBJ1-2, with D possibly being TRBD1 (6 bases). The CDR3 runs 15 residues. The V gene lost 6 bases and the J gene lost 4 bases, with 18 bases spanning the gap. Germline loops: CDR1 MNHNY, CDR2 SVGAGI (reference sequence). This CDR3 reads CASRPSTGIGYGYTF. CDR3 in DNA: TGTGCCAGCAGACCGTCGACAGGCATAGGCTATGGCTACACCTTC.

The sample holds one count of this clone. This sequence joins TRBV7-2 and TRBJ2-7, with TRBD1 matching over 11 bases. Germline V gene data show CDR1 as SGHTA and CDR2 as FQGNSA. J lost 4 bases, V lost 4 bases, and 6 bases had no gene match. This CDR3 contains 15 residues. CDR3 residues: CASSSDRGRGYEQYF. CDR3 nucleotide sequence: TGTGCCAGCAGCTCGGACAGGGGGCGCGGGTACGAGCAGTACTTC.

The chain joins TRBV6-5 to TRBJ1-5; perhaps TRBD1 as D (5 bases). Between the trimmed V and J ends, which lost 6 bases and 1 base, there was a span of 10 bases. CDR3 size: 14 residues. Germline lookup yields CDR1 MNHEY and CDR2 SVGAGI. This CDR3 reads CASRGGGSNQPQHF. The CDR3 region has the DNA TGTGCCAGCAGGGGCGGGGGGAGCAATCAGCCCCAGCATTTT.

The V call is TRBV27, the J call TRBJ1-4; TRBD1 agrees at 7 bases. Germline CDR1 reads MNHEY; CDR2 reads SMNVEV (reference sequence). The V and J ends lost 4 bases and 7 bases, in that order; junction bases with no gene match: 6. The CDR3 is 14 amino acids. The chain's CDR3 is CASSSTHRGEKLFF. The CDR3 DNA reads TGTGCCAGCAGTTCCACCCACAGGGGTGAAAAACTGTTTTTT.

The rearrangement uses TRBV11-3 and TRBJ1-2; D uncertain. Germline assignment: CDR1 SGHNT and CDR2 YENEEA. The CDR3 is 14 amino acids. The V gene lost 0 bases and the J gene lost 4 bases, with 9 bases spanning the gap. As DNA, the CDR3 is TGTGCCAGCAGCTTAGATTTTCAAATCTATGGCTACACCTTC. Translated, it gives CASSLDFQIYGYTF.